In this sample, the clone carrying this TCR beta chain turned up many times. This sample stems from a study of blood T cell repertoires in COVID-19. Looking at the study overall: Whether acute or convalescent, the COVID-19 samples came from the United States, Italy and Spain. In each case, the material was cDNA or gDNA derived from T cells, B-cell-depleted T cells, or PBMCs.

The CDR3 spans 17 residues. V dropped 3 bases and J dropped 6; count of bases not matched to a gene: 9. The germline V gene has CDR1 KGHDR and CDR2 SFDVKD. Authors' processing steps: Researchers report that nucleated cell counts were estimated from reference gene primer amplification. The method was immunoSEQ multiplex PCR; TCRdb's version includes in-frame clones alone and lacks a portion of them. The V and J calls and clone size were taken over from that table, and D and trimming were inferred from the DNA. There are over 200,000 clones in the sample; approximately 81% occur only once, and 6% to 9.5% lies in the top ten.

Sequencing was carried out using peripheral blood. The origin of this receptor is a woman of 80 years or more with acute or convalescent COVID-19. The chain is built from TRBV24-1 and TRBJ2-2; 10 nucleotides align to TRBD1. The chain's CDR3 is CATSDRGQGVYPGELFF. In DNA form, the CDR3 reads TGTGCCACCAGTGATCGAGGACAGGGGGTTTATCCCGGGGAGCTGTTTTTT.